This T cell receptor beta chain was sequenced during a study of T cells after yellow fever vaccination. Study conclusions and caveats: Reappearance after the booster was seen for most primary-vaccination clones, at 95% to 98% CD4 and about 90% CD8.

The germline CDR1 and CDR2 sequences are SGHRS and YFSETQ. CDR3 length: 15 residues. Trimming shortened V by 2 bases and J by 2 bases, and 13 bases separated the two germline ends. Comments on this clonotype: What it binds is not known.

TCRdb analysed the 5' RACE reads with MiXCR anew, one entry per CDR3 protein. The data show around 340,000 distinct CDR3 sequences, with over 8% seen just once and roughly 18% held by the top ten. The chain is built from TRBV5-1 and TRBJ1-2; no definite D call. The TCR sequence derives from a man younger than 30 who received the YFV17D yellow fever vaccine. The sample here was PBMCs, taken on the day of the first yellow fever vaccination. The CDR3 is CASSFWHASNYGYTF. CDR3 DNA sequence: TGCGCCAGCAGCTTTTGGCACGCTTCGAACTATGGCTACACCTTC.